This T cell receptor (beta chain) derives from a study of a mutant IDH1 vaccine in newly diagnosed glioma. Study background: Eight vaccine injections were given to patients in weeks 1, 3, 5, 7, 11, 15, 19 and 23. Former treatment meant radiotherapy, temozolomide, or both; the majority had gotten both. Either 4-6 weeks after radiotherapy alone or alongside temozolomide, vaccination was begun.

Time point reported: week 5, during vaccination. Every vaccination contained 300 ug of the mutant IDH1 20-mer peptide and was paired with topical imiquimod. Assay: immunoSEQ multiplex PCR; the TCRdb copy retains only in-frame clones and omits some. There are 37,000 or so clones in the sample; around 83% occur only once, and approximately 24% lies in the top ten. Regarding this clone: The antigen remains undetermined.

CDR1 and CDR2 from the germline V gene are SNHLY and FYNNEI. V lost 6 bases and J lost 0, with 13 bases in between. The CDR3 loop spans 15 amino acids. This receptor was identified in a man aged 25-45 years with glioma. The sequencing used PBMCs, collected from a glioma patient whose treatment included an IDH1 peptide vaccine. The V and J genes are TRBV2 and TRBJ2-3; D might be TRBD2 (6 bases). CDR3 sequence (DNA): TGTGCCAGCAGGGGGGTGGCGGGAAGCACAGATACGCAGTATTTT. Residues: CASRGVAGSTDTQYF.